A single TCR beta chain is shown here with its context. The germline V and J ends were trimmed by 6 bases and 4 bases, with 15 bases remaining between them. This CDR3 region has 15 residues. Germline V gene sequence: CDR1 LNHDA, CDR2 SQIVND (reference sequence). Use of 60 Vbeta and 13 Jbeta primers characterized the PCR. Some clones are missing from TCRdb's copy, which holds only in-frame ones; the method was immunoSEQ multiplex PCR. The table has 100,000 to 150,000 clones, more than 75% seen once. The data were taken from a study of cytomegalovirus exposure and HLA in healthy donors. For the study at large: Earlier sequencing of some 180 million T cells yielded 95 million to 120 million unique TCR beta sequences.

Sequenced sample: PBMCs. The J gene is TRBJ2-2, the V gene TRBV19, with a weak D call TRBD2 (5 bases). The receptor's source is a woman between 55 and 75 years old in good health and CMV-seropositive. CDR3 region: CASSPRTGFTGELFF. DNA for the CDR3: TGTGCCAGTAGCCCTAGGACGGGATTCACCGGGGAGCTGTTTTTT.